This TCR beta chain appears in the sequencing data of a study of shared clonotypes between healthy human individuals. This clone was counted a single time. V lost 8 bases to trimming and J lost 3 bases, with 16 bases between them. The CDR3 runs 15 residues. CDR1 LNHDA and CDR2 SQIVND come from the germline V gene (reference sequence). Clones were read by immunoSEQ multiplex PCR, and TCRdb kept only the in-frame ones, dropping some. This sample has over a million clones; about 75% occur once, and the top ten carry 1.4%. Sequences were obtained from memory CD4+ T cells sorted from blood. The subset is: CD45RA-negative fraction. The chain has TRBV19 and TRBJ1-4, with D unresolved. This TCR derives from a man aged 18 to 30 in good health. CDR3 bases: TGTGCCAGTTCAAATTTGTTAGGGTCTAATGAAAAACTGTTTTTT. Encoded protein: CASSNLLGSNEKLFF. The full variable domain, rest sourced from reference TRBV19 and TRBJ1-4, is DGGITQSPKYLFRKEGQNVTLSCEQNLNHDAMYWYRQDPGQGLRLIYYSQIVNDFQKGDIAEGYSVSREKKESFPLTVTSAQKNPTAFYLCASSNLLGSNEKLFFGSGTQLSVL.